The 30 T cell receptor beta chains below were found in one sample sequenced in a study of T cell repertoires in ileal Crohn's disease. Clones were read by immunoSEQ multiplex PCR, and TCRdb kept only the in-frame ones, dropping some. Altogether 6,400 or so clones are present, about 83% being singletons, with the ten largest covering approximately 4.1%. The sample taken for sequencing was ileal tissue. The receptors shown here come from an adult with Crohn's disease.

This chain uses TRBV27 with TRBJ1-6, with 10 bases aligning to TRBD1. Losses at the gene ends were 5 bases for V and 8 bases for J; bases not matched to a gene: 3. The germline CDR1 and CDR2 sequences are MNHEY and SMNVEV (reference sequence). CDR3 size: 14 residues. CDR3 sequence: CASSATGGHSPLHF. The CDR3 nucleotides are TGTGCCAGCAGTGCGACAGGGGGCCATTCACCCCTCCACTTT.

The chain employs TRBV11-2 and TRBJ2-3, with a weak D call TRBD1 (6 bases). The germline V gene has CDR1 SGHAT and CDR2 FQNNGV. The V end was cut by 4 bases, the J end by 3 bases, with 14 bases between. The CDR3 spans 15 residues. Here the CDR3 reads CASSSRQERTDTQYF. As DNA, the CDR3 is TGTGCCAGCAGCTCTCGACAGGAAAGGACAGATACGCAGTATTTT.

V usage is TRBV29-1 and J usage is TRBJ2-5; 10 bases line up with TRBD2. V was pared by 5 bases and J by 5 bases, with 5 bases of the junction left unmatched. Germline CDR1 reads SQVTM; CDR2 reads ANQGSEA. This CDR3 has 13 residues. In DNA form, the CDR3 reads TGCAGCGTTCTAGCGGGAGAGTGGGAGACCCAGTACTTC. It encodes CSVLAGEWETQYF.

The gene calls are TRBV6-1 and TRBJ1-3, with 9 bases fitting TRBD1. The V gene end was trimmed by 2 bases and the J gene end by 8 bases; junction bases not matched to a gene: 7. Looked up from germline, CDR1 is MNHNS and CDR2 is SASEGT. The CDR3 extends over 15 amino acids. CDR3 nucleotide sequence: TGTGCCAGCAGTGAATCACAGGGGGCCGCGGACACCATATATTTT. Its protein is CASSESQGAADTIYF.

The chain employs TRBV6-1 and TRBJ1-2; 11 bases map to TRBD1. Germline trimming cut 0 bases from V and 7 bases from J; bases unmatched to any gene: 4. Germline assignment: CDR1 MNHNS and CDR2 SASEGT. This CDR3 region has 15 residues. The CDR3 region is CASSEAWDRGVGYTF. In DNA form, the CDR3 reads TGTGCCAGCAGTGAAGCTTGGGACAGGGGGGTTGGCTACACCTTC.

The chain has TRBV4-2 and TRBJ2-1; tentatively, D is TRBD2 (5 bases). The CDR3 has 16 amino acids. Germline CDR1 is LGHNA and CDR2 is YNFKEQ. V was cut by 0 bases and J by 4 bases, with 13 bases left in between. The CDR3 DNA sequence: TGTGCCAGCAGCCAAGATCCTGCGCGGGCGTACAATGAGCAGTTCTTC. Translation: CASSQDPARAYNEQFF.

The chain employs TRBV29-1 and TRBJ1-2; tentatively, D is TRBD1 (6 bases). Per germline, CDR1 SQVTM and CDR2 ANQGSEA. The CDR3 is made up of 17 amino acids. V lost 1 base and J lost 4, with 22 bases in between. For the CDR3, the DNA is TGCAGCGTTGAAGGTAACAGGGTTTCCCTTTCGAGCTATGGCTACACCTTC. Protein product: CSVEGNRVSLSSYGYTF.

The chain has TRBV19 and TRBJ2-2, with TRBD1 as a possible D gene (5 bases). Germline V gene data show CDR1 as LNHDA and CDR2 as SQIVND (reference sequence). The CDR3 consists of 12 residues. V dropped 3 bases and J dropped 7 bases, with 6 bases sitting between them. The CDR3, as DNA: TGTGCCAGTAGTATCAGGGTCGGGGAGCTGTTTTTT. The encoded protein is CASSIRVGELFF.

This clone was seen just once. The gene calls are TRBV18 and TRBJ1-4; D remains ambiguous. V was clipped by 6 bases and J by 5 bases, with 13 bases between them. The CDR3 covers 14 residues. Per the germline V gene, CDR1 is KGHSH and CDR2 is LQKENI. CDR3 protein: CASSRALLNEKLFF. The CDR3 DNA reads TGTGCCAGCTCCCGAGCTCTGCTGAATGAAAAACTGTTTTTT.

The chain combines TRBV2 with TRBJ1-5; a possible D gene is TRBD1 (6 bases). The germline V gene encodes CDR1 SNHLY and CDR2 FYNNEI. V was trimmed by 6 bases and J by 0 bases, leaving 12 bases between them. The CDR3 sequence is 15 residues long. The CDR3 loop reads CASRDRAYSNQPQHF. DNA of the CDR3: TGTGCCAGCAGGGACAGAGCTTATAGCAATCAGCCCCAGCATTTT.

The count of this clone is one. The chain has TRBV18 and TRBJ2-2, with D possibly matching TRBD2 (6 bases). Germline V gene lookup returns CDR1 KGHSH and CDR2 LQKENI. The CDR3 covers 16 residues. V lost 0 bases, J lost 6 bases, and 14 bases lay in between. The CDR3 loop reads CASSPPLARRAGELFF. Written as DNA, the CDR3 is TGTGCCAGCTCACCACCCCTGGCACGGAGGGCCGGGGAGCTGTTTTTT.

This chain links TRBV18 with TRBJ2-2; 11 nucleotides match TRBD1. This CDR3 region has 16 residues. In germline, CDR1 is KGHSH, CDR2 LQKENI. Trimming took 4 bases from V and 3 from J; bases not matched to a gene: 4. CDR3 DNA: TGTGCCAGCTCACAAAGGACAGGGGGCGACACCGGGGAGCTGTTTTTT. This encodes CASSQRTGGDTGELFF. Drawing the rest from reference TRBV18 and TRBJ2-2, the complete variable domain is NAGVMQNPRHLVRRRGQEARLRCSPMKGHSHVYWYRQLPEEGLKFMVYLQKENIIDESGMPKERFSAEFPKEGPSILRIQQVVRGDSAAYFCASSQRTGGDTGELFFGEGSRLTVL.

The chain uses TRBV11-2 and TRBJ1-2, with D perhaps matching TRBD1 (5 bases). CDR1 and CDR2 (germline): SGHAT, FQNNGV. This CDR3 is 15 amino acids long. The V and J ends lost 0 bases and 7 bases respectively, with 15 bases between them. DNA of the CDR3: TGTGCCAGCAGCTTAGAAGGGGTCCCGGGTGCTGGCTACACCTTC. Its translation is CASSLEGVPGAGYTF. The full variable domain, rest sourced from reference TRBV11-2 and TRBJ1-2, is EAGVAQSPRYKIIEKRQSVAFWCNPISGHATLYWYQQILGQGPKLLIQFQNNGVVDDSQLPKDRFSAERLKGVDSTLKIQPAKLEDSAVYLCASSLEGVPGAGYTFGSGTRLTVV.

The chain carries TRBV10-2 and TRBJ2-1; possibly TRBD1 for D (5 bases). Germline loops: CDR1 WSHSY, CDR2 SAAADI. V was trimmed by 7 bases and J by 8 bases, leaving 6 bases between them. The CDR3 contains 10 residues. CDR3 nucleotides: TGCGCCAGCATGACAGATGAGCAGTTCTTC. It encodes CASMTDEQFF.

The rearrangement joins TRBV5-1 to TRBJ2-7; 10 nucleotides match TRBD1. This CDR3 comprises 16 residues. V dropped 0 bases and J dropped 4; count of bases not matched to a gene: 7. Germline V CDR1 and CDR2: SGHRS, YFSETQ. CDR3 region: CASSLAGGTGVYEQYF. As DNA, the CDR3 is TGCGCCAGCAGCTTGGCCGGGGGGACAGGGGTGTACGAGCAGTACTTC.

The chain carries TRBV2 and TRBJ1-1; TRBD1 agrees at 7 bases. V was clipped by 3 bases and J by 6 bases; unmatched bases: 4. The CDR3 has 13 amino acids. Germline values: CDR1 SNHLY, CDR2 FYNNEI. The CDR3 sequence: CASSDRGGPEAFF. The CDR3 coding sequence is TGTGCCAGCAGTGACAGAGGGGGCCCTGAAGCTTTCTTT. The variable domain in full, with the rest retrieved from reference TRBV2 and TRBJ1-1, is EPEVTQTPSHQVTQMGQEVILRCVPISNHLYFYWYRQILGQKVEFLVSFYNNEISEKSEIFDDQFSVERPDGSNFTLKIRSTKLEDSAMYFCASSDRGGPEAFFGQGTRLTVV.

This sequence joins TRBV9 and TRBJ2-2; D might be TRBD1 (6 bases). The CDR3 has 16 amino acids. The V gene lost 0 bases and the J gene lost 1 base, with 10 bases spanning the gap. Germline CDR1 is SGDLS and CDR2 is YYNGEE. The CDR3 nucleotides read TGTGCCAGCAGCGTAGATGGGGGCCGGAACACCGGGGAGCTGTTTTTT. Translated: CASSVDGGRNTGELFF.

The chain is built from TRBV18 and TRBJ2-7; no clear D gene. V was pared by 2 bases and J by 2 bases, with 7 bases between. The CDR3 runs 13 residues. Germline CDR1 KGHSH, CDR2 LQKENI. The CDR3 nucleotides read TGTGCCAGCTCACCAATGCAGACCTACGAGCAGTACTTC. It is translated as CASSPMQTYEQYF.

The CDR3 bases are TGTGCCTGGAGTGAGAACAACCCCACAGATACGCAGTATTTT. Translated: CAWSENNPTDTQYF. The gene calls are TRBV30 and TRBJ2-3; D remains ambiguous. Germline assignment: CDR1 GTSNPN and CDR2 SVGIG (reference sequence). The CDR3 is 14 residues long. The V end was cut by 1 base, the J end by 2 bases, with 10 bases between.

As DNA, the CDR3 is TGTGCCAGCAGAAGGACAGCAAATTCACCCCTCCACTTT. This gives the protein CASRRTANSPLHF. The chain combines TRBV6-5 with TRBJ1-6, with D perhaps TRBD1 (6 bases). The V gene's germline CDR1 is MNHEY and CDR2 SVGAGI. With 6 bases removed from V and 7 bases from J, the gap between germline ends came to 10 bases. CDR3 length equals 13 residues.

The rearrangement uses TRBV15 and TRBJ1-1, with D possibly being TRBD1 (5 bases). Looked up from germline, CDR1 is LNHNV and CDR2 is YYDKDF (reference sequence). The CDR3 spans 14 residues. The germline V and J ends were trimmed by 1 base and 1 base, with 7 bases remaining between them. CDR3 protein: CATSRGQRNTEAFF. For the CDR3, the DNA is TGTGCCACCAGCAGAGGACAGCGGAACACTGAAGCTTTCTTT.

J is TRBJ1-2 and V is TRBV28; D ambiguous. Germline-derived CDR1 and CDR2 are MDHEN and SYDVKM. This CDR3 contains 12 residues. Trimming removed 3 bases at V and 3 bases at J, with 5 bases between. CDR3: CASSFEYYGYTF. The CDR3 DNA follows: TGTGCCAGCAGTTTCGAGTACTATGGCTACACCTTC.

The chain recombines TRBV10-1 with TRBJ2-3; maybe TRBD2 (6 bases). The V end was cut by 7 bases, the J end by 1 base, with 12 bases between. Germline V gene data show CDR1 as WNHNN and CDR2 as SYGVQD (reference sequence). This CDR3 contains 14 residues. As DNA, the CDR3 is TGCGCCAGCAAAGAGGGGACTGGCACAGATACGCAGTATTTT. Protein product: CASKEGTGTDTQYF.

The V call is TRBV6-5, the J call TRBJ2-7; 12 bases line up with TRBD2. The V segment lost 0 bases and the J segment 4 bases; nucleotides outside the gene matches: 4. CDR1 MNHEY and CDR2 SVGAGI come from the germline V gene. The CDR3 contains 16 residues. The CDR3 protein is CASSYSTGTSGYEQYF. CDR3 bases: TGTGCCAGCAGTTACTCGACCGGGACTAGCGGGTACGAGCAGTACTTC.

Here the CDR3 reads CASSTQPGNYGYTF. The DNA of the CDR3 is TGTGCCAGCAGTACTCAACCCGGTAACTATGGCTACACCTTC. V and J are TRBV28 and TRBJ1-2; D gene ambiguous. The CDR3 runs to 14 residues. Trimming stripped 5 bases from V and 1 base from J, with 11 bases between. Germline V CDR1 and CDR2: MDHEN, SYDVKM.

This clone was detected once. The chain has TRBV5-1 and TRBJ2-5, with 7 positions matching TRBD1. The J call is doubtful: the DNA matches TRBJ2-7 better. Germline V gene lookup returns CDR1 SGHRS and CDR2 YFSETQ. The CDR3 spans 12 residues. CDR3 nucleotides: TGCGCCAGCCGGGACAGCAATTACGAGCAGTACTTC. Translated, it gives CASRDSNYEQYF.

CDR3: CASSLGLAGGRRDEQYF. CDR3 in DNA: TGCGCCAGCAGCTTGGGGCTAGCGGGAGGCCGACGGGACGAGCAGTACTTC. The V call is TRBV5-1, the J call TRBJ2-7; 11 nucleotides align to TRBD2. V dropped 0 bases and J dropped 5; count of bases not matched to a gene: 10. This CDR3 comprises 17 residues. Germline V lookup: CDR1 SGHRS, CDR2 YFSETQ.

This chain uses TRBV28 with TRBJ2-1; TRBD2 matches 9 bases. V gave up 6 bases and J gave up 4 bases; unmatched junction bases: 13. Germline assignment: CDR1 MDHEN and CDR2 SYDVKM. This CDR3 spans 17 amino acids. The CDR3 DNA reads as TGTGCCAGCAGCCGCCTGGGGCTAGCGGGAAGTTACAATGAGCAGTTCTTC. Translating it yields CASSRLGLAGSYNEQFF.

This chain joins TRBV10-1 and TRBJ2-7, with D possibly matching TRBD2 (5 bases). CDR1 and CDR2 (germline): WNHNN, SYGVQD (reference sequence). Deletions cut 5 bases from V and 0 bases from J, with 11 bases between. The CDR3 consists of 14 residues. This CDR3 reads CASSPSGRSYEQYF. The CDR3 nucleotides read TGCGCCAGCAGTCCAAGCGGCCGCTCCTACGAGCAGTACTTC.

The J gene is TRBJ2-5, the V gene TRBV7-9, with D perhaps TRBD2 (7 bases). Germline assignment: CDR1 SEHNR and CDR2 FQNEAQ (reference sequence). The CDR3 has 14 residues. Trimming left V 1 base short and J 5 bases short, with 11 bases between. CDR3 region: CASSLEGGQETQYF. As DNA, the CDR3 is TGTGCCAGCAGCTTAGAGGGGGGGCAGGAGACCCAGTACTTC.